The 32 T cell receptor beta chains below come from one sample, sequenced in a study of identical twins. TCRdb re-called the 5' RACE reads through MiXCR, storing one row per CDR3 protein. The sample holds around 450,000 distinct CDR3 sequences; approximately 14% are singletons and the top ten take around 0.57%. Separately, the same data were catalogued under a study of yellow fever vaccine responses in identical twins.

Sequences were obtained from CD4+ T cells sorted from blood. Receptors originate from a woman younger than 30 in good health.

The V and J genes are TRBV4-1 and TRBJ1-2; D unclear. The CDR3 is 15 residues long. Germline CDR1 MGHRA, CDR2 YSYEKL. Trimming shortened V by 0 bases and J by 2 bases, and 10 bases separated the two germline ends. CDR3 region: CASSQEVTVNYGYTF. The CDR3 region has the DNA TGCGCCAGCAGCCAAGAGGTTACGGTCAACTATGGCTACACCTTC.

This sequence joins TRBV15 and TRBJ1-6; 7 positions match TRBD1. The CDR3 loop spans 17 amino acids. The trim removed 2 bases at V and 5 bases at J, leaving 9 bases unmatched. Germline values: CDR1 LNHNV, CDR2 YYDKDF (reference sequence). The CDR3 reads CATSRTRQGIHNSPLHF. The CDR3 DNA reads TGTGCCACCAGCAGAACCAGACAGGGCATCCATAATTCACCCCTCCACTTT.

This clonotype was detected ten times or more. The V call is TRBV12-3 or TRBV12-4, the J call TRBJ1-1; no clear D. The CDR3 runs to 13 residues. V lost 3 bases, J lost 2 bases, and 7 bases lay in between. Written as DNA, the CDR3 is TGTGCCAGCAGTTTTACGGCCAACACTGAAGCTTTCTTT. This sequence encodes CASSFTANTEAFF.

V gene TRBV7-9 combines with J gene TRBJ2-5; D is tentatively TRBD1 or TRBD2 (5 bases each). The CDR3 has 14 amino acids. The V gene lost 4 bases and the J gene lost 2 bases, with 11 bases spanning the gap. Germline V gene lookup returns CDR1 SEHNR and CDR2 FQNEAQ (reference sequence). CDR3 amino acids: CASSSRDHQETQYF. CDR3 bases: TGTGCCAGCAGCTCCCGGGACCATCAAGAGACCCAGTACTTC. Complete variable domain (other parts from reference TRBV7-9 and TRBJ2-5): DTGVSQNPRHKITKRGQNVTFRCDPISEHNRLYWYRQTLGQGPEFLTYFQNEAQLEKSRLLSDRFSAERPKGSFSTLEIQRTEQGDSAMYLCASSSRDHQETQYFGPGTRLLVL.

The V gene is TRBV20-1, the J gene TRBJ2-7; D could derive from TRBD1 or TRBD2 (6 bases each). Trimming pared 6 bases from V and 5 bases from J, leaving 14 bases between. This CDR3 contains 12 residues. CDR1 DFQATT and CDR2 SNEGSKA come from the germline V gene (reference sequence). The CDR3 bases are TGCAGTGCCCCCGTCGGGGGCCACGAGCAGTACTTC. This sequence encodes CSAPVGGHEQYF.

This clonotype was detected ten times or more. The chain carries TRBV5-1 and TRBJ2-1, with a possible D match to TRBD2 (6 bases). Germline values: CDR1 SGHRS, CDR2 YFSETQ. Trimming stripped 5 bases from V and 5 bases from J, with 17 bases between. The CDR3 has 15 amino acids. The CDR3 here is CASRILASLHNEQFF. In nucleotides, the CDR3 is TGCGCCAGCAGGATACTAGCTAGCCTACACAATGAGCAGTTCTTC.

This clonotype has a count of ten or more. The CDR3, as DNA: TGTGCCAGCAGAGACAGGGGTACCATATATTTT. Its protein is CASRDRGTIYF. The V and J genes are TRBV12-3 or TRBV12-4 and TRBJ1-3, with 8 positions matching TRBD1. The CDR3 covers 11 residues. The ends lost 6 bases at V and 10 bases at J; junction bases unmatched: 2.

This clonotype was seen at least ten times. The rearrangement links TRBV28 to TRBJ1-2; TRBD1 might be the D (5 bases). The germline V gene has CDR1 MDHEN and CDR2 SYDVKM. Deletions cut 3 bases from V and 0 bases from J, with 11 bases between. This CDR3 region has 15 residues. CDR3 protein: CASSLDLQANYGYTF. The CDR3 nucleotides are TGTGCCAGCAGTTTGGATCTACAGGCTAACTATGGCTACACCTTC.

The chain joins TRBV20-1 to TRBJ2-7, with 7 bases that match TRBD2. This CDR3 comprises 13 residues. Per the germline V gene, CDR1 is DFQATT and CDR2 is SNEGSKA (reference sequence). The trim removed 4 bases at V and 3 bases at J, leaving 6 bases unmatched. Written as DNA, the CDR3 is TGCAGTGCTACGGACCCGGGAGGCTACGAGCAGTACTTC. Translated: CSATDPGGYEQYF.

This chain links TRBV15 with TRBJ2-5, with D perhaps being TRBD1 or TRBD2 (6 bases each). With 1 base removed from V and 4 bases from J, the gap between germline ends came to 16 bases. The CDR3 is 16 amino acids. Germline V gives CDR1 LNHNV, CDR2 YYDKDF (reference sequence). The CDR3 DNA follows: TGTGCCACCAGCAGAGGGTCCGGGGGCGGTGGAGAGACCCAGTACTTC. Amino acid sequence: CATSRGSGGGGETQYF.

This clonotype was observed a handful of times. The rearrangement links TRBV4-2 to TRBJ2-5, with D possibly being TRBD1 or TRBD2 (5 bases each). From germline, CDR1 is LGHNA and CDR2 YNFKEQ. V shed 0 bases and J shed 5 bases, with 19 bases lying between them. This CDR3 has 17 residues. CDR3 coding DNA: TGTGCCAGCAGCCAAGATGACGGGACCCCCGGGCGGGAGACCCAGTACTTC. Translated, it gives CASSQDDGTPGRETQYF.

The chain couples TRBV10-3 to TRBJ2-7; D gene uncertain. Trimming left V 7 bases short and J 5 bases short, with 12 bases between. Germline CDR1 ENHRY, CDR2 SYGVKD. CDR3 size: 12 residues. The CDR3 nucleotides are TGTGCCATCAACGGCGCAGGCGACGAGCAGTACTTC. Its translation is CAINGAGDEQYF.

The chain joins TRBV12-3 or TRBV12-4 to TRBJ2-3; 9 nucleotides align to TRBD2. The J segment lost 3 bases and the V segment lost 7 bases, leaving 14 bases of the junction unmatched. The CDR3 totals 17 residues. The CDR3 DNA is TGTGCCAGCACCCGAGGGTCTAGCGGGGTTAGGACAGATACGCAGTATTTT. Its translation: CASTRGSSGVRTDTQYF.

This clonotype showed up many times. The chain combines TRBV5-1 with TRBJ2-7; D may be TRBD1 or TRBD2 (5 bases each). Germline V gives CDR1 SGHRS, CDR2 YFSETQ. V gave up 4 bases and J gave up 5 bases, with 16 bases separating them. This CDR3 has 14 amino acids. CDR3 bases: TGCGCCAGCAGCCCCTCCGGGACCGTTAACGAGCAGTACTTC. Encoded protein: CASSPSGTVNEQYF.

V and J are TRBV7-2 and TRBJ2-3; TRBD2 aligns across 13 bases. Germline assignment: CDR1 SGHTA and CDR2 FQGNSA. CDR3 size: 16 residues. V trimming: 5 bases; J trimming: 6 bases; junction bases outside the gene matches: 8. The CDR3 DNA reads TGTGCCAGCAGCACGACTAGCGGGAGGCTTGTTGATACGCAGTATTTT. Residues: CASSTTSGRLVDTQYF. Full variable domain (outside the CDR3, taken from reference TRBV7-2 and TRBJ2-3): GAGVSQSPSNKVTEKGKDVELRCDPISGHTALYWYRQSLGQGLEFLIYFQGNSAPDKSGLPSDRFSAERTGGSVSTLTIQRTQQEDSAVYLCASSTTSGRLVDTQYFGPGTRLTVL.

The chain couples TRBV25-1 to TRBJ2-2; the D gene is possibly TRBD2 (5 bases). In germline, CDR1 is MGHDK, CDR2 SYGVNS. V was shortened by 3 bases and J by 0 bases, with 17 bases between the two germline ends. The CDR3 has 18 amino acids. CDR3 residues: CASSDSGRGRSNTGELFF. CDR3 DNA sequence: TGTGCCAGCAGTGATTCCGGGCGAGGGCGGTCGAACACCGGGGAGCTGTTTTTT.

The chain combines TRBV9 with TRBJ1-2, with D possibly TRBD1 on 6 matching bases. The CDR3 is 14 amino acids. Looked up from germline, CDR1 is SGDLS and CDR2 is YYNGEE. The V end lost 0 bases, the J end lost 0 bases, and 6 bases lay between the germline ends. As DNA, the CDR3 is TGTGCCAGCAGCGTAGGGACAGCTAACTATGGCTACACCTTC. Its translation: CASSVGTANYGYTF. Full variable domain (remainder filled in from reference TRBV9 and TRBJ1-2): DSGVTQTPKHLITATGQRVTLRCSPRSGDLSVYWYQQSLDQGLQFLIQYYNGEERAKGNILERFSAQQFPDLHSELNLSSLELGDSALYFCASSVGTANYGYTFGSGTRLTVV.

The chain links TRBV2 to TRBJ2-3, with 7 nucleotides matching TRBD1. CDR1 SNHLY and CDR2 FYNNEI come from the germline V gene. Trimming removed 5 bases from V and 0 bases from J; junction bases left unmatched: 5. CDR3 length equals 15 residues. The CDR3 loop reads CASSSRDRSTDTQYF. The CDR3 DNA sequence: TGTGCCAGCAGTTCCCGGGACAGAAGCACAGATACGCAGTATTTT. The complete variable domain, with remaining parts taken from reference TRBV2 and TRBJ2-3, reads EPEVTQTPSHQVTQMGQEVILRCVPISNHLYFYWYRQILGQKVEFLVSFYNNEISEKSEIFDDQFSVERPDGSNFTLKIRSTKLEDSAMYFCASSSRDRSTDTQYFGPGTRLTVL.

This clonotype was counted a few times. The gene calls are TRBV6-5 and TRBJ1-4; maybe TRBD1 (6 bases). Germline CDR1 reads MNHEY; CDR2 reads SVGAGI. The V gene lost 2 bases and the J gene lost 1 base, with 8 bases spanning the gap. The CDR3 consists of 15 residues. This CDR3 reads CASSYTGQTNEKLFF. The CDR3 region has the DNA TGTGCCAGCAGTTACACAGGGCAAACTAATGAAAAACTGTTTTTT.

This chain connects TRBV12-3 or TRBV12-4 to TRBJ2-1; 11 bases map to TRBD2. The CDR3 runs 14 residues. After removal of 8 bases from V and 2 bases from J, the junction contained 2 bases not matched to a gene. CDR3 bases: TGTGCCAGCGATAGCGGGAGGGCCTACAATGAGCAGTTCTTC. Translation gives CASDSGRAYNEQFF.

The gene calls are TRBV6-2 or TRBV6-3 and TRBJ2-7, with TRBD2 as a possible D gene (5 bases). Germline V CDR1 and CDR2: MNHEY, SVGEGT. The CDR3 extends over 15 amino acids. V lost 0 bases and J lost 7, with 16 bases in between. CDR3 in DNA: TGTGCCAGCAGTTACTCGTCTGGAACCTCGGGGGAGCAGTACTTC. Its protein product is CASSYSSGTSGEQYF.

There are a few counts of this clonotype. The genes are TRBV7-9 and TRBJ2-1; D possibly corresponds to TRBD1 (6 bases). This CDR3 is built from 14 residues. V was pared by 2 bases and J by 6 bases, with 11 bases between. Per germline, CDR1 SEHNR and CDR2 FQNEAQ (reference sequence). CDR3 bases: TGTGCCAGCAGCTTACCAACAGGGATCAATGAGCAGTTCTTC. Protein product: CASSLPTGINEQFF.

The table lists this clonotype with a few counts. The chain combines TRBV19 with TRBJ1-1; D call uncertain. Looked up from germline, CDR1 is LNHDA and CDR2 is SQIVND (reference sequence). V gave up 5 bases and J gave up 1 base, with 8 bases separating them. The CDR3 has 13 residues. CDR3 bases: TGTGCCAGTAGTGGCCCAGCGAACACTGAAGCTTTCTTT. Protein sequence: CASSGPANTEAFF.

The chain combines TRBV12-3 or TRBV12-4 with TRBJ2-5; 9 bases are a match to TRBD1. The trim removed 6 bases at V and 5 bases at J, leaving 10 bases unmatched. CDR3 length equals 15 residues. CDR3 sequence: CASRQGAQTGETQYF. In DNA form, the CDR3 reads TGTGCCAGCAGACAGGGGGCGCAGACTGGGGAGACCCAGTACTTC.

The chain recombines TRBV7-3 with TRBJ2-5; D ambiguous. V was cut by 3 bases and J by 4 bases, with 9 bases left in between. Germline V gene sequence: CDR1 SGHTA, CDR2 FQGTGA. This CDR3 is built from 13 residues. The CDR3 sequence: CASSFSGIETQYF. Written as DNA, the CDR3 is TGTGCCAGCAGCTTTAGTGGAATAGAGACCCAGTACTTC. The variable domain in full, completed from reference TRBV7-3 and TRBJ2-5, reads GAGVSQTPSNKVTEKGKYVELRCDPISGHTALYWYRQSLGQGPEFLIYFQGTGAADDSGLPNDRFFAVRPEGSVSTLKIQRTERGDSAVYLCASSFSGIETQYFGPGTRLLVL.

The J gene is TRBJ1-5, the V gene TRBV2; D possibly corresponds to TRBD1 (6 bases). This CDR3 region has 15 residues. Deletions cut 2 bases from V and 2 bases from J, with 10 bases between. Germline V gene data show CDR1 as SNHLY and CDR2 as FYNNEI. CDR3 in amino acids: CASSETGLGNQPQHF. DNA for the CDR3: TGTGCCAGCAGTGAAACAGGGTTAGGCAATCAGCCCCAGCATTTT.

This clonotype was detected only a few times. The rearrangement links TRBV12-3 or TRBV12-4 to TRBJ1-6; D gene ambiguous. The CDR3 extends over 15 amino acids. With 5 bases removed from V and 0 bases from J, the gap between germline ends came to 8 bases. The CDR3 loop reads CASSDVGSYNSPLHF. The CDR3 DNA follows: TGTGCCAGCAGTGATGTCGGCTCCTATAATTCACCCCTCCACTTT.

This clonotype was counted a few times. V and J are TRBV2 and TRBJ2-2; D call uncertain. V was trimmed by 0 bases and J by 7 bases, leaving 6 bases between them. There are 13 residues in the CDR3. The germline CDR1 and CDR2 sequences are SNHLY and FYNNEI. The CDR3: CASSEAAGGELFF. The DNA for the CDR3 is TGTGCCAGCAGTGAAGCAGCCGGCGGGGAGCTGTTTTTT.

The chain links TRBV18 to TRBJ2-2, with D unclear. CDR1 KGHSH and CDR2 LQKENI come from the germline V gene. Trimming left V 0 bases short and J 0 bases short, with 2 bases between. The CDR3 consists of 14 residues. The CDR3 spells CASSPPSNTGELFF. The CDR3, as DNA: TGTGCCAGCTCACCACCCTCGAACACCGGGGAGCTGTTTTTT.

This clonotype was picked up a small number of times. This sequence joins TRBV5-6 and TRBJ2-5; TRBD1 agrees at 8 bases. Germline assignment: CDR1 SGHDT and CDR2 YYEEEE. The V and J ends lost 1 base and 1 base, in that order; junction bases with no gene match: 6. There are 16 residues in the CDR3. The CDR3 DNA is TGTGCCAGCAGCTTGCGCAGGACAGGGTCCCAAGAGACCCAGTACTTC. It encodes CASSLRRTGSQETQYF.

The CDR3 coding sequence is TGTGCCAGCAGCTCCCTAGCGGGGGGGCAAAATGAGCAGTTCTTC. Translating gives CASSSLAGGQNEQFF. The chain links TRBV7-2 to TRBJ2-1, with 12 bases matching TRBD2. The CDR3 runs to 15 residues. The germline gives CDR1 SGHTA, CDR2 FQGNSA. The trim removed 4 bases at V and 7 bases at J, leaving 5 bases unmatched.

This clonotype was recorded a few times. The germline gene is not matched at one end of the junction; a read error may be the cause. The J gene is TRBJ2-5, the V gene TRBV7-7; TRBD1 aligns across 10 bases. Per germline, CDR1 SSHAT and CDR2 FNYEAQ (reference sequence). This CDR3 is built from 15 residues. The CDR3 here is CASSLLGQGIETQYF. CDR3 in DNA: TGTGCTAGCAGCTTATTGGGACAGGGGATAGAGACCCAGTACTTC.